The T cell receptor beta chain described here comes from a study of T cell changes during pregnancy in multiple sclerosis. Only in-frame clones appear in the TCRdb table, and some are missing; sequencing was by immunoSEQ multiplex PCR. This table holds roughly 40,000 clones, about 91% found once. The V segment lost 3 bases and the J segment 5 bases; nucleotides outside the gene matches: 11. This CDR3 comprises 16 residues. Germline-derived CDR1 and CDR2 are MGHDK and SYGVNS. The gene calls are TRBV25-1 and TRBJ2-5, with 8 bases fitting TRBD2. The sample in question was CD8+ T cells from peripheral blood mononuclear cells, obtained before pregnancy. The clonotype comes from a female donor with multiple sclerosis, enrolled in a pregnancy study. DNA for the CDR3: TGTGCCAGCAGTGATCCCCAGCGCGGGAGGCCGGAGACCCAGTACTTC. This sequence encodes CASSDPQRGRPETQYF. Supplemented by reference TRBV25-1 and TRBJ2-5, the full variable domain reads EADIYQTPRYLVIGTGKKITLECSQTMGHDKMYWYQQDPGMELHLIHYSYGVNSTEKGDLSSESTVSRIRTEHFPLTLESARPSHTSQYLCASSDPQRGRPETQYFGPGTRLLVL.